Listed below are T cell receptor beta chains from one sample, sequenced in a study of blood T cells in healthy people across ages. TCRdb re-called the 5' RACE reads with MiXCR, one entry per CDR3 protein. The table has about 580,000 distinct CDR3 sequences, less than 60% seen once. Sequencing input: blood. These TCRs come from an elderly man in good health. The CDR3 runs from the conserved cysteine through the conserved F or W. The D gene is left open where the match is weak. Expanded clones get a size class; other rows say once, few or many, or leave the size out.

clone size | J gene | V gene | D gene | CDR3 DNA | CDR3 protein
. | TRBJ2-4 | TRBV4-1 | TRBD2 | TGCGCCAGCAGCGCAGTAGCGGGCCGACAGAGTACGGCCAAAAACATTCAGTACTTC | CASSAVAGRQSTAKNIQYF
. | TRBJ1-2 | TRBV30 | TRBD1 | TGTGCCTGGAGCGTTGGACAGGGGAGTAACTATGGCTACACCTTC | CAWSVGQGSNYGYTF
many | TRBJ2-1 | TRBV10-3 | TRBD1 | TGTGCCATCAGTGAGTACGAGACAGGGGTTGGGAATGAGCAGTTCTTC | CAISEYETGVGNEQFF
. | TRBJ2-7 | TRBV3-1 | TRBD2 | TGTGCCAGCAGCCCTGGACTAGGCACCTACGAGCAGTACTTC | CASSPGLGTYEQYF
. | TRBJ2-7 | TRBV11-1 | . | TGTGCCAGCACCCAATCTGGGGAGTCCTACGAGCAGTACTTC | CASTQSGESYEQYF
. | TRBJ2-7 | TRBV10-3 | TRBD2 | TGTGCCATCAGTCCCAGCGGGAGCGCCTCCTACGAGCAGTACTTC | CAISPSGSASYEQYF
few | TRBJ2-5 | TRBV6-5 | TRBD2 | TGTGCCAGCAGTCCCCAGCGGGGACCTCAGAGAGAGACCCAGTACTTC | CASSPQRGPQRETQYF
many | TRBJ2-1 | TRBV6-5 | . | TGTGCCAGCAAAGGGGGCAATGAGCAGTTCTTC | CASKGGNEQFF
. | TRBJ2-1 | TRBV5-1 | TRBD1 | TGCGCCAGCAGCTTGGTTGGGACAGGGGGCGGTGAGCAGTTCTTC | CASSLVGTGGGEQFF
. | TRBJ2-5 | TRBV20-1 | . | TGCAGTGCTAGAGATAACAGCCAAGAGACCCAGTACTTC | CSARDNSQETQYF
. | TRBJ1-6 | TRBV6-2/TRBV6-3 | TRBD1 | TGTGCCAGCAGTTACGCGAATCTGGGACAGAACAATTCACCCCTCCACTTT | CASSYANLGQNNSPLHF
. | TRBJ2-3 | TRBV4-3 | . | TGCGCCAGCAGCCAAGAAAACCAGGCCTCCACAGATACGCAGTATTTT | CASSQENQASTDTQYF
. | TRBJ1-1 | TRBV28 | . | TGTGCCAGCAGCCTTCGGGGTGGTAAGACTGAAGCTTTCTTT | CASSLRGGKTEAFF
. | TRBJ2-3 | TRBV20-1 | TRBD2 | TGCAGTGCTAGGCCCCTGACTAGCGCAAATACGCAGTATTTT | CSARPLTSANTQYF
. | TRBJ2-2 | TRBV6-1 | TRBD1 | TGTGCCAGCAGTGGACCGAACACCGGGACAGGCATCGGGGAGCTGTTTTTT | CASSGPNTGTGIGELFF